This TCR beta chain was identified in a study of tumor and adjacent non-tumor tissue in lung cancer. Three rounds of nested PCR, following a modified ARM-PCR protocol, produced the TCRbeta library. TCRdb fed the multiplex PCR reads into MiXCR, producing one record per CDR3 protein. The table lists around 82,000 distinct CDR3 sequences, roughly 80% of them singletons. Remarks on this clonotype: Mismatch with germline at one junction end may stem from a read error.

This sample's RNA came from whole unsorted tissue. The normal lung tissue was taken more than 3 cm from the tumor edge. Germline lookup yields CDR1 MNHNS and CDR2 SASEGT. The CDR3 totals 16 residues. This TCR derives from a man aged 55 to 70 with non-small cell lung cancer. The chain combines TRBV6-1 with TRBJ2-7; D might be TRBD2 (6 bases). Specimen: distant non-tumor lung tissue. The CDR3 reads CASSGTSRGLIYEQYF. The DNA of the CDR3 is TGTGCCAGTAGTGGAACCTCTCGAGGACTAATCTACGAGCAGTACTTC.